A selection of T cell receptor beta chains follows, all from one sample in a study of Graves' ophthalmopathy and Graves' hyperthyroidism. TCRdb used MiXCR to reprocess the multiplex PCR reads, holding one entry per CDR3 protein. The data hold 300,000 to 450,000 distinct CDR3 sequences, with about 18% observed a single time. Sequencing was carried out using peripheral blood. The receptors here all came from an adult woman with stable Graves' hyperthyroidism. The CDR3 runs from the conserved cysteine through the conserved F or W. Fields, in order: clone size, J gene, V gene, D gene, CDR3 protein, CDR3 DNA. The D gene is left open where the match is weak. Some rows have no size entry. The others give once, few or many, or a class for an expanded clone.

>many|TRBJ1-6|TRBV6-1|.
CASSEAGARSSYNSPLHF
TGTGCCAGCAGTGAAGCGGGGGCTAGGAGCTCCTATAATTCACCCCTCCACTTT
>many|TRBJ2-4|TRBV6-1|.
CASSGWALAKNIQYF
TGTGCCAGCAGTGGGTGGGCTCTAGCCAAAAACATTCAGTACTTC
>few|TRBJ2-7|TRBV5-1|.
CASSLVERPGTLGNEQYF
TGCGCCAGCAGCTTGGTCGAGAGACCCGGGACACTAGGGAACGAGCAGTACTTC
>many|TRBJ1-5|TRBV7-9|.
CASSLDGRVQPQHF
TGTGCCAGCAGCTTAGACGGGCGTGTACAGCCCCAGCATTTT
>many|TRBJ2-5|TRBV7-2|TRBD2
CASSLASGLSGIETQYF
TGTGCCAGCAGCTTAGCTAGCGGGCTGAGTGGGATAGAGACCCAGTACTTC
>many|TRBJ1-2|TRBV10-3|.
CANPGPLRGYTF
TGTGCCAACCCGGGACCCCTGAGAGGCTACACCTTC
>few|TRBJ2-5|TRBV20-1|TRBD2
CSARGREGRETQYF
TGCAGTGCTAGGGGGCGGGAGGGCCGAGAGACCCAGTACTTC
>many|TRBJ2-2|TRBV12-3/TRBV12-4|TRBD2
CASSVAGLAENTGELFF
TGTGCCAGCAGTGTTGCCGGACTAGCGGAAAACACCGGGGAGCTGTTTTTT
>many|TRBJ2-7|TRBV6-5|.
CASSFLRGAYEQYF
TGTGCCAGCAGTTTCCTCAGGGGGGCGTACGAGCAGTACTTC
>many|TRBJ2-7|TRBV6-1|.
CASRSRDEQYF
TGTGCCAGCAGATCCCGGGACGAGCAGTACTTC
>many|TRBJ2-5|TRBV28|.
CASSSGTETQYF
TGTGCCAGCAGTTCCGGGACTGAGACCCAGTACTTC
>many|TRBJ2-7|TRBV28|.
CASRPGGASPYEQYF
TGTGCCAGCAGACCAGGGGGGGCGTCCCCCTACGAGCAGTACTTC
>few|TRBJ2-7|TRBV3-1|.
CASSQEGGYMGEQYF
TGTGCCAGCAGCCAAGAAGGTGGCTACATGGGGGAGCAGTACTTC
>many|TRBJ1-1|TRBV27|TRBD1
CASSRQGFRTEAFF
TGTGCCAGCAGTCGACAGGGCTTTCGCACTGAAGCTTTCTTT
>.|TRBJ2-7|TRBV30|.
CAWSVLWAWAEQYF
TGTGCCTGGAGTGTACTTTGGGCCTGGGCCGAGCAGTACTTC
>.|TRBJ2-2|TRBV20-1|TRBD2
CSATILAGGGELFF
TGCAGTGCCACAATACTAGCGGGAGGCGGGGAGCTGTTTTTT
>many|TRBJ2-7|TRBV24-1|.
CATSDPQSYEQYF
TGTGCCACCAGTGATCCACAATCCTACGAGCAGTACTTC
>many|TRBJ2-7|TRBV20-1|.
CSARDPPGSTGDEQYF
TGCAGTGCTAGAGACCCCCCCGGCAGCACAGGCGACGAGCAGTACTTC
>.|TRBJ2-7|TRBV18|.
CASSNRDQIVLGIF
TGTGCCAGCTCCAACCGGGACCAAATCGTTTTGGGTATTTTC
>many|TRBJ2-5|TRBV10-3|.
CAISSRVRETQYF
TGTGCCATCAGTAGCAGGGTTCGAGAGACCCAGTACTTC
>.|TRBJ2-5|TRBV28|.
CASSFQLRTQYF
TGTGCCAGCAGTTTTCAACTAAGGACCCAGTACTTC
>many|TRBJ1-6|TRBV28|TRBD1
CASRSPGQGYSPLHF
TGTGCCAGCAGGTCACCGGGACAGGGATATTCACCCCTCCACTTT
>many|TRBJ2-7|TRBV20-1|TRBD2
CSARPGLRYEQYF
TGCAGTGCTCGCCCGGGACTAAGGTACGAGCAGTACTTC
>.|TRBJ2-5|TRBV29-1|TRBD1
CSVEDPMDRGEETQYF
TGCAGCGTTGAAGATCCTATGGACAGGGGAGAAGAGACCCAGTACTTC
>.|TRBJ1-2|TRBV7-9|.
CASSLAHQGGWGYTF
TGTGCCAGCAGCTTAGCGCATCAAGGAGGTTGGGGCTACACCTTC
>few|TRBJ2-5|TRBV7-7|TRBD2
CASSGTNQETKYF
TGTGCTAGCAGCGGGACGAATCAAGAGACCAAGTACTTC
>many|TRBJ2-5|TRBV20-1|.
CSASFQGETQYF
TGCAGTGCTAGTTTTCAAGGGGAGACCCAGTACTTC
>many|TRBJ2-7|TRBV6-1|TRBD1
CASSAGTGGPLSSYEQYF
TGTGCCAGCAGTGCCGGGACAGGGGGCCCTCTCAGCTCCTACGAGCAGTACTTC
>.|TRBJ2-5|TRBV20-1|TRBD1
CSARAGQGRQETQYF
TGCAGTGCTAGAGCCGGACAGGGGCGGCAAGAGACCCAGTACTTC
>many|TRBJ2-7|TRBV28|.
CASSLRLEQYF
TGTGCCAGCAGTTTAAGGCTCGAGCAGTACTTC
>few|TRBJ1-5|TRBV20-1|.
CSAQGIRGNQPQHF
TGCAGTGCCCAGGGGATTAGAGGCAATCAGCCCCAGCATTTT
>few|TRBJ1-2|TRBV20-1|.
CSANGPQGENYGYTF
TGCAGTGCAAACGGGCCTCAGGGAGAAAACTATGGCTACACCTTC
>many|TRBJ2-5|TRBV6-1|TRBD2
CASSPTSGRAWETQYF
TGTGCCAGCAGCCCTACTAGCGGGAGGGCCTGGGAGACCCAGTACTTC
>many|TRBJ2-7|TRBV7-2|TRBD2
CASSLVRTSGAYEQYF
TGTGCCAGCAGCTTAGTTCGGACTAGCGGCGCCTACGAGCAGTACTTC
>many|TRBJ1-6|TRBV28|.
CASTPGGNNSPLHF
TGTGCCAGCACACCGGGAGGAAATAATTCACCCCTCCACTTT
>.|TRBJ1-1|TRBV11-2|.
CASSPITGGNTEAFF
TGTGCCAGCAGCCCGATTACCGGGGGGAACACTGAAGCTTTCTTT
>many|TRBJ1-1|TRBV29-1|.
CSVEDFPEAFF
TGCAGCGTTGAAGATTTCCCTGAAGCTTTCTTT
>.|TRBJ1-2|TRBV29-1|.
CSVDIRAIGYTF
TGCAGCGTTGATATTCGGGCCATTGGCTACACCTTC
>many|TRBJ2-5|TRBV27|TRBD2
CASRRTSVQETQYF
TGTGCCAGCAGACGGACTAGCGTTCAAGAGACCCAGTACTTC
>many|TRBJ2-5|TRBV10-3|.
CAISESAETQYF
TGTGCCATCAGTGAGTCTGCTGAGACCCAGTACTTC
>many|TRBJ2-5|TRBV7-3|.
CASMGETQYF
TGTGCCAGCATGGGGGAGACCCAGTACTTC
>many|TRBJ2-7|TRBV5-1|.
CASSFEAVEYF
TGCGCCAGCAGCTTTGAAGCAGTAGAATACTTC